Below, 6 T cell receptor beta chains from the same sample are listed, as sequenced in a study of long-term antiretroviral therapy in people with HIV. Version v3.0 of the immunoSEQ assay was performed at survey level. The repertoire was sequenced with immunoSEQ multiplex PCR; TCRdb's copy has only in-frame clones and lacks some. Of roughly 8,500 clones listed, around 85% are singletons. Source: unsorted PBMCs, taken 2.6 years before starting antiretroviral therapy. Source of these receptors: a man aged 35 to 55 with HIV.

The rearrangement links TRBV6-1 to TRBJ2-2; D may be TRBD1 or TRBD2 (5 bases each). There are 15 residues in the CDR3. The germline gives CDR1 MNHNS, CDR2 SASEGT. The ends were cut back, 0 bases at V and 5 bases at J, with 10 bases in the middle. CDR3 loop: CASSEAGRKTGELFF. The CDR3 DNA reads as TGTGCCAGCAGTGAAGCGGGACGTAAAACCGGGGAGCTGTTTTTT.

The chain has TRBV4-1 and TRBJ2-7; 9 bases align to TRBD1. V lost 4 bases to trimming and J lost 2 bases; unmatched junction nucleotides: 6. Germline loops: CDR1 MGHRA, CDR2 YSYEKL. CDR3 size: 15 residues. This CDR3 is CASSLRDRVTYEQYF. CDR3 in DNA: TGCGCCAGCAGCCTCCGGGACAGGGTCACCTACGAGCAGTACTTC.

The chain links TRBV6-5 to TRBJ2-5, with D perhaps given as TRBD1 or TRBD2 (5 bases each). V lost 8 bases to trimming and J lost 1 base, with 11 bases between them. The CDR3 consists of 13 residues. Germline CDR1 MNHEY, CDR2 SVGAGI. The CDR3 protein is CASGGRPQETQYF. DNA of the CDR3: TGTGCCAGCGGGGGACGGCCCCAAGAGACCCAGTACTTC.

The chain recombines TRBV11-1 with TRBJ1-2; D is ambiguous. This CDR3 region has 12 residues. V dropped 2 bases and J dropped 4 bases, with 5 bases sitting between them. Germline CDR1 reads SGHAT; CDR2 reads FQDESV (reference sequence). The CDR3, as DNA: TGTGCCAGCAGCTTATACAGCTATGGCTACACCTTC. The encoded protein is CASSLYSYGYTF.

This clone was recorded once. This chain joins TRBV4-3 and TRBJ1-4; 8 bases agree with TRBD1. The CDR3 runs to 15 residues. The ends lost 1 base at V and 8 bases at J; junction bases unmatched: 6. Germline V gene sequence: CDR1 LGHNA, CDR2 YSLEER. The CDR3 region is CASSQVVTGDEKLFF. In DNA form, the CDR3 reads TGCGCCAGCAGCCAAGTCGTGACAGGGGACGAAAAACTGTTTTTT.

The J gene is TRBJ2-7, the V gene TRBV5-1, with 10 bases aligning to TRBD1. With V trimmed by 3 bases and J by 5 bases, 5 bases remained unmatched. This CDR3 region has 14 residues. Germline loops: CDR1 SGHRS, CDR2 YFSETQ. CDR3 nucleotides: TGCGCCAGCAGCTGGACAGGGGGTAGCGACGAGCAGTACTTC. Its translation: CASSWTGGSDEQYF. Variable domain in full (rest from reference TRBV5-1 and TRBJ2-7): KAGVTQTPRYLIKTRGQQVTLSCSPISGHRSVSWYQQTPGQGLQFLFEYFSETQRNKGNFPGRFSGRQFSNSRSEMNVSTLELGDSALYLCASSWTGGSDEQYFGPGTRLTVT.